Each of the 4 T cell receptor beta chains below was sequenced from the same sample in a study of T cell changes during pregnancy in multiple sclerosis. This table comes from immunoSEQ multiplex PCR, and its TCRdb copy is limited to in-frame clones, with some not included. This table holds approximately 57,000 clones, 80% to 95% found once. Sequencing was performed on peripheral blood, taken after pregnancy. The receptors originated from a female donor in good health, enrolled as a control in a pregnancy study.

The chain joins TRBV5-4 to TRBJ2-3, with 8 nucleotides matching TRBD2. The J segment lost 5 bases and the V segment lost 2 bases, leaving 7 bases of the junction unmatched. This CDR3 comprises 15 residues. CDR1 and CDR2 from the germline V gene are SGHNT and YYREEE (reference sequence). CDR3 in amino acids: CASSLYSSGGDTQYF. The CDR3 DNA follows: TGTGCCAGCAGCTTATATTCCAGCGGGGGAGATACGCAGTATTTT.

The chain links TRBV6-1 to TRBJ1-3, with D perhaps matching TRBD1 (6 bases). Trimming removed 7 bases at V and 4 bases at J, with 14 bases between. From germline, CDR1 is MNHNS and CDR2 SASEGT. The CDR3 is 14 amino acids. The CDR3 protein is CASKTRGTGNTIYF. In nucleotides, the CDR3 is TGTGCCAGCAAGACCAGGGGAACAGGAAACACCATATATTTT.

The chain uses TRBV5-5 and TRBJ2-7; D perhaps matches TRBD2 (6 bases). Germline CDR1 reads SGHKS; CDR2 reads YYEKEE (reference sequence). The CDR3 contains 13 residues. The V gene lost 2 bases and the J gene lost 5 bases, with 11 bases spanning the gap. The CDR3, as DNA: TGTGCCAGCAGCTTACCCGGGAGTGACGAGCAGTACTTC. Residues: CASSLPGSDEQYF. The whole variable domain, filled in from reference TRBV5-5 and TRBJ2-7, reads DAGVTQSPTHLIKTRGQQVTLRCSPISGHKSVSWYQQVLGQGPQFIFQYYEKEERGRGNFPDRFSARQFPNYSSELNVNALLLGDSALYLCASSLPGSDEQYFGPGTRLTVT.

The sample holds one count of this clone. V and J are TRBV9 and TRBJ2-3; the D is unclear. The V end lost 2 bases, the J end lost 2 bases, and 12 bases lay between the germline ends. The germline CDR1 and CDR2 sequences are SGDLS and YYNGEE. CDR3 length: 15 residues. CDR3 nucleotide sequence: TGTGCCAGCAGCGTCCTACCGAAAACCACAGATACGCAGTATTTT. It yields the protein CASSVLPKTTDTQYF.